This TCR beta chain was documented in a study of PD-1 blockade in classical Hodgkin lymphoma. Study results and caveats: A significant rise in TCR diversity by C4D1 was seen for CD4+ but not CD8+ cells. Patients who initiated nivolumab within 1 year of ASCT were excluded. Reasons behind the repertoire differences stay unclear, perhaps disease activity or earlier therapy. In newly diagnosed patients, baseline TCR diversity was reportedly below that of healthy donors.

Only in-frame clones appear in the TCRdb table, and some are missing; sequencing was by immunoSEQ multiplex PCR. The sample yields tens of thousands of clones, around nine tenths seen once. On this clone itself: Antigen unknown.

Time point indicated: cycle 4 day 1 (C4D1), after 5 to 7 weeks of nivolumab. Autologous stem cell transplantation was followed by relapse in every patient, and brentuximab vedotin exposure varied. Germline V gene data show CDR1 as MNHNY and CDR2 as SVGAGI (reference sequence). The CDR3 is 15 amino acids. Deletions cut 3 bases from V and 2 bases from J, with 8 bases between. This TCR was sampled from a human donor with classical Hodgkin lymphoma. V gene TRBV6-6 combines with J gene TRBJ2-6; no clear D. This specimen was peripheral blood mononuclear cells (PBMCs), taken before the fourth cycle of nivolumab. The CDR3 loop reads CASSYDFAGANVLTF. Written as DNA, the CDR3 is TGTGCCAGCAGTTATGATTTCGCTGGGGCCAACGTCCTGACTTTC.